Following are 29 T cell receptor beta chains from one sample sequenced in a study of control samples from healthy donors and cancer patients. TCRdb's table, derived via immunoSEQ multiplex PCR, lists solely in-frame clones and lacks some. Of around 12,000 clones in the sample, around 92% were seen once. The source material was PBMCs. These receptor sequences come from a man older than 75 with lung cancer.

The genes are TRBV21-1 and TRBJ2-1; TRBD2 is the table's D call and was not checked against the DNA. TRBV21-1 is a recognized pseudogene. The CDR3 is made up of 15 amino acids. CDR3 DNA: TGTGCCAGCAGCAAAGAACTAGCAGACTACAATGAGCAGTTCTTC. It is translated as CASSKELADYNEQFF.

J is TRBJ2-5 and V is TRBV6-5; a possible D gene is TRBD2 (6 bases). Trimming took 7 bases from V and 3 from J, leaving 15 bases between them. Germline values: CDR1 MNHEY, CDR2 SVGAGI. The CDR3 is 14 residues long. The CDR3 DNA sequence: TGTGCCAGCACCAACTCGGGGAGGAAAGAGACCCAGTACTTC. This encodes CASTNSGRKETQYF.

The chain carries TRBV20-1 and TRBJ1-1, with 8 nucleotides matching TRBD1. Germline assignment: CDR1 DFQATT and CDR2 SNEGSKA (reference sequence). Trimming removed 6 bases from V and 11 bases from J; junction bases left unmatched: 8. The CDR3 runs 11 residues. The CDR3 loop is CSAAGQGTAFF. The CDR3 DNA sequence: TGCAGTGCGGCAGGACAGGGAACGGCTTTCTTT.

The V and J genes are TRBV7-2 and TRBJ2-1; no reliable D call. This CDR3 spans 12 amino acids. The germline gives CDR1 SGHTA, CDR2 FQGNSA. V was pared by 5 bases and J by 15 bases, with 17 bases between. The DNA of the CDR3 is TGTGCCAGCAGCGCTGTGACTGCGTTATTGTTCTTC. It codes for CASSAVTALLFF.

The chain has TRBV7-2 and TRBJ1-2; D is possibly TRBD1 (5 bases). V dropped 3 bases and J dropped 3 bases, with 8 bases sitting between them. CDR1 and CDR2 (germline): SGHTA, FQGNSA. There are 13 residues in the CDR3. The CDR3 nucleotides read TGTGCCAGCAGCTTGGGGGAGTACTATGGCTACACCTTC. Amino acids: CASSLGEYYGYTF. The whole variable domain, remainder taken from reference TRBV7-2 and TRBJ1-2, is GAGVSQSPSNKVTEKGKDVELRCDPISGHTALYWYRQSLGQGLEFLIYFQGNSAPDKSGLPSDRFSAERTGGSVSTLTIQRTQQEDSAVYLCASSLGEYYGYTFGSGTRLTVV.

The rearrangement uses TRBV18 and TRBJ2-7, with D uncertain. Germline assignment: CDR1 KGHSH and CDR2 LQKENI. This CDR3 has 16 amino acids. Trimming shortened V by 2 bases and J by 5 bases, and 19 bases separated the two germline ends. The CDR3 sequence: CASSPNTAQLIHEQYF. CDR3 nucleotides: TGTGCCAGCTCACCAAACACAGCGCAGCTAATCCACGAGCAGTACTTC. Variable domain in full (rest from reference TRBV18 and TRBJ2-7): NAGVMQNPRHLVRRRGQEARLRCSPMKGHSHVYWYRQLPEEGLKFMVYLQKENIIDESGMPKERFSAEFPKEGPSILRIQQVVRGDSAAYFCASSPNTAQLIHEQYFGPGTRLTVT.

This clone has just one count. The rearrangement links TRBV6-5 to TRBJ1-1; no firm D call. Germline assignment: CDR1 MNHEY and CDR2 SVGAGI. With 5 bases removed from V and 2 bases from J, the gap between germline ends came to 0 bases. The CDR3 runs to 10 residues. This CDR3 is CASSNTEAFF. CDR3 DNA sequence: TGTGCCAGCAGTAACACTGAAGCTTTCTTT.

The rearrangement joins TRBV28 to TRBJ1-6, with D hard to call. CDR3 length: 15 residues. The V gene lost 4 bases and the J gene lost 7 bases, with 14 bases spanning the gap. Per germline, CDR1 MDHEN and CDR2 SYDVKM. The CDR3 bases are TGTGCCAGCAGTTCCCCGGCCCGAAGCAATTCACCCCTCCACTTT. Its translation is CASSSPARSNSPLHF.

This clone was detected only once. The chain joins TRBV5-1 to TRBJ1-4, with D possibly being TRBD1 (6 bases). Trimming cost V 0 bases and J 8 bases, with 14 bases left between them. CDR3 size: 15 residues. Looked up from germline, CDR1 is SGHRS and CDR2 is YFSETQ. CDR3: CASSLGGALVEKLFF. The CDR3 DNA reads TGCGCCAGCAGCTTGGGGGGGGCCCTGGTGGAAAAACTGTTTTTT.

The V and J genes are TRBV6-1 and TRBJ1-4; 7 nucleotides agree with TRBD1. J lost 7 bases, V lost 1 base, and 9 bases had no gene match. The CDR3 totals 16 residues. Germline CDR1 reads MNHNS; CDR2 reads SASEGT. CDR3 nucleotides: TGTGCCAGCAGTGAAGTACCGGCAGGGGGAGGTGAAAAACTGTTTTTT. The encoded protein is CASSEVPAGGGEKLFF.

The rearrangement uses TRBV24-1 and TRBJ2-1, with TRBD2 matching over 8 bases. Germline V gives CDR1 KGHDR, CDR2 SFDVKD. V dropped 3 bases and J dropped 5; count of bases not matched to a gene: 5. The CDR3 has 15 residues. As DNA, the CDR3 is TGTGCCACCAGTGATGAGGCGGGGGGCGACAATGAGCAGTTCTTC. It yields the protein CATSDEAGGDNEQFF.

The chain has TRBV7-8 and TRBJ2-7; a weak D match, TRBD1 (5 bases). Trimming took 5 bases from V and 2 from J, leaving 13 bases between them. The CDR3 is made up of 14 amino acids. Germline CDR1 and CDR2: SGHVS and FQNEAQ. CDR3 sequence (DNA): TGTGCCAGCAGCCCGGACCAGGGTCCCTACGAGCAGTACGTC. Protein sequence: CASSPDQGPYEQYV.

The chain carries TRBV2 and TRBJ1-5; D is ambiguous. The CDR3 consists of 14 residues. V lost 3 bases and J lost 3, with 9 bases in between. Germline V gene lookup returns CDR1 SNHLY and CDR2 FYNNEI. The CDR3 reads CASSDRTLNQPQHF. The CDR3 nucleotides read TGTGCCAGCAGTGATCGTACCCTCAATCAGCCCCAGCATTTT.

The chain has TRBV5-1 and TRBJ1-6, with unresolved D. The germline gives CDR1 SGHRS, CDR2 YFSETQ. V dropped 0 bases and J dropped 4 bases, with 8 bases sitting between them. This CDR3 has 15 amino acids. CDR3 coding DNA: TGCGCCAGCAGCTTGGGGCCTGAGTATAATTCACCCCTCCACTTT. Its protein product is CASSLGPEYNSPLHF.

This clone was counted once. This chain connects TRBV6-5 to TRBJ2-2, with D possibly TRBD1 on 6 matching bases. CDR3 length equals 15 residues. V was cut by 6 bases and J by 6 bases, with 17 bases left in between. Germline V gene sequence: CDR1 MNHEY, CDR2 SVGAGI. CDR3 bases: TGTGCCAGCAGCACCGGGACACCTGTCCCCGGGGAGCTGTTTTTT. Translated: CASSTGTPVPGELFF.

This chain connects TRBV9 to TRBJ2-5; the D gene could be TRBD1 or TRBD2 (6 bases each). V lost 0 bases and J 5 bases, leaving 11 bases between the germline ends. This CDR3 contains 14 residues. Germline V gives CDR1 SGDLS, CDR2 YYNGEE. In DNA form, the CDR3 reads TGTGCCAGCAGCGTAGATAGGGGGAGGGAGACCCAGTACTTC. This gives the protein CASSVDRGRETQYF.

The rearrangement joins TRBV5-1 to TRBJ2-5, with D possibly TRBD2 on 6 matching bases. Germline CDR1 and CDR2: SGHRS and YFSETQ. V lost 2 bases, J lost 4 bases, and 15 bases lay in between. This CDR3 comprises 15 residues. The CDR3 region is CASSFGTPSPETQYF. DNA for the CDR3: TGCGCCAGCAGCTTCGGGACTCCAAGCCCAGAGACCCAGTACTTC.

The chain links TRBV24-1 to TRBJ2-3; the D gene is possibly TRBD2 (5 bases). The CDR3 totals 16 residues. Looked up from germline, CDR1 is KGHDR and CDR2 is SFDVKD. V was shortened by 6 bases and J by 0 bases, with 15 bases between the two germline ends. CDR3 region: CATSHYSGVSTDTQYF. The CDR3 DNA reads as TGTGCCACCAGTCATTATTCCGGGGTTAGCACAGATACGCAGTATTTT.

J is TRBJ2-5 and V is TRBV10-2; 8 bases align to TRBD1. CDR3 length equals 18 residues. Germline V gene lookup returns CDR1 WSHSY and CDR2 SAAADI. V dropped 4 bases and J dropped 4; count of bases not matched to a gene: 17. The CDR3: CASSGFLLRAGGLETQYF. The DNA of the CDR3 is TGCGCCAGCAGTGGGTTTTTACTCAGGGCAGGGGGCCTAGAGACCCAGTACTTC.

This rearrangement joins TRBV14 to TRBJ2-5; D is uncertain. Per the germline V gene, CDR1 is SGHDN and CDR2 is FVKESK. V lost 3 bases and J 2 bases, leaving 7 bases between the germline ends. CDR3 size: 13 residues. The CDR3 region is CASSHGVQETQYF. DNA for the CDR3: TGTGCCAGCAGCCACGGAGTACAAGAGACCCAGTACTTC. Full variable domain (outside the CDR3, taken from reference TRBV14 and TRBJ2-5): EAGVTQFPSHSVIEKGQTVTLRCDPISGHDNLYWYRRVMGKEIKFLLHFVKESKQDESGMPNNRFLAERTGGTYSTLKVQPAELEDSGVYFCASSHGVQETQYFGPGTRLLVL.

The chain uses TRBV5-1 and TRBJ1-2, with 11 bases identical to TRBD1. This CDR3 has 15 amino acids. J was trimmed by 4 bases and V by 3 bases; bases with no gene match: 5. Germline CDR1 reads SGHRS; CDR2 reads YFSETQ. The CDR3 nucleotides read TGCGCCAGCAGCTCCGGACAGGGGGCTTCCTATGGCTACACCTTC. Translated, it gives CASSSGQGASYGYTF. Variable domain in full (rest from reference TRBV5-1 and TRBJ1-2): KAGVTQTPRYLIKTRGQQVTLSCSPISGHRSVSWYQQTPGQGLQFLFEYFSETQRNKGNFPGRFSGRQFSNSRSEMNVSTLELGDSALYLCASSSGQGASYGYTFGSGTRLTVV.

The chain couples TRBV9 to TRBJ2-7; TRBD1 or TRBD2 may be the D gene (5 bases each). Trimming took 4 bases from V and 0 from J, leaving 11 bases between them. Germline V gives CDR1 SGDLS, CDR2 YYNGEE. This CDR3 is 14 amino acids long. CDR3 bases: TGTGCCAGCAGCTCCGGGACGCTCTCCTACGAGCAGTACTTC. Protein: CASSSGTLSYEQYF.

The chain links TRBV27 to TRBJ2-1, with D perhaps matching TRBD1 or TRBD2 (7 bases each). Trimming pared 4 bases from V and 4 bases from J, leaving 14 bases between. The CDR3 length is 15 residues. CDR1 and CDR2 from the germline V gene are MNHEY and SMNVEV (reference sequence). The CDR3 reads CASSSSRGGYNEQFF. CDR3 DNA: TGTGCCAGCAGTTCTAGCAGGGGGGGATACAATGAGCAGTTCTTC.

The chain employs TRBV7-8 and TRBJ1-5, with D uncertain. The CDR3 totals 13 residues. The V and J ends lost 4 bases and 4 bases respectively, with 8 bases between them. Germline V gives CDR1 SGHVS, CDR2 FQNEAQ. The CDR3 loop reads CASSSDDNQPQHF. The CDR3, as DNA: TGTGCCAGCAGCTCGGACGATAATCAGCCCCAGCATTTT.

This rearrangement joins TRBV6-2 or TRBV6-3 to TRBJ2-2, with a tentative D call TRBD2 (5 bases). The germline gives CDR1 MNHEY, CDR2 SVGEGT. The V and J ends lost 4 bases and 4 bases respectively, with 13 bases between them. This CDR3 is built from 15 residues. CDR3 DNA sequence: TGTGCCAGCAGTTTGACCTCCGAGGGCACCGGGGAGCTGTTTTTT. The encoded protein is CASSLTSEGTGELFF.

This clone showed up just once. This chain connects TRBV5-1 to TRBJ2-7; 9 bases agree with TRBD1. V was pared by 4 bases and J by 6 bases, with 14 bases of the junction left unmatched. The CDR3 loop spans 16 amino acids. Germline V gene sequence: CDR1 SGHRS, CDR2 YFSETQ. CDR3 amino acids: CASSLGARDRGVEQYV. CDR3 nucleotides: TGCGCCAGCAGCCTCGGGGCCCGCGACAGGGGGGTCGAGCAGTACGTC.

This clone was observed a handful of times. CDR3 residues: CASSFYNGGELFF. DNA of the CDR3: TGTGCCAGCAGCTTTTACAACGGCGGGGAGCTGTTTTTT. The chain recombines TRBV7-9 with TRBJ2-2; D is uncertain. Germline V CDR1 and CDR2: SEHNR, FQNEAQ (reference sequence). CDR3 length equals 13 residues. Trimming cost V 3 bases and J 7 bases, with 9 bases left between them.

This clone showed up just once. The chain combines TRBV11-1 with TRBJ2-1, with TRBD1 matching 7 bases. Germline V lookup: CDR1 SGHAT, CDR2 FQDESV (reference sequence). The CDR3 has 16 residues. The J segment lost 3 bases and the V segment lost 3 bases, leaving 8 bases of the junction unmatched. The CDR3 nucleotides are TGTGCCAGCAGCTTGCACCGGGACAGACTCTACAATGAGCAGTTCTTC. Translating it yields CASSLHRDRLYNEQFF. Together with reference TRBV11-1 and TRBJ2-1, the CDR3 gives the full variable domain: EAEVAQSPRYKITEKSQAVAFWCDPISGHATLYWYRQILGQGPELLVQFQDESVVDDSQLPKDRFSAERLKGVDSTLKIQPAELGDSAMYLCASSLHRDRLYNEQFFGPGTRLTVL.

The V and J genes are TRBV24-1 and TRBJ1-2, with D tentatively TRBD1 (5 bases). The V gene lost 4 bases and the J gene lost 4 bases, with 12 bases spanning the gap. The CDR3 runs to 14 residues. Germline lookup yields CDR1 KGHDR and CDR2 SFDVKD. DNA of the CDR3: TGTGCCACCAGTGAGCCATCAGGGAGCTATGGCTACACCTTC. Encoded protein: CATSEPSGSYGYTF.